Presented here are 24 T cell receptor beta chains from one specimen sequenced in a study of blood T cells in healthy people across ages (dated by TCRdb to the mid-2010s). The library was produced with 5' RACE. The second PCR ran for about 7 to 11 cycles and used a J-beta primer mix along with a sample-barcoded 5' primer. TCRdb ran its own pipeline on the public reads, namely fastp trimming at Q25 and MiXCR clone calling, and kept in-frame beta chains. Every distinct CDR3 protein forms one entry, paired with its most common genes and DNA. A total of some 1,800,000 distinct CDR3 sequences appear in this sample, around 40% of them only once. Jointly, the top ten make up more than 20% of the sample. The sample was blood. These receptors came from a human donor in good health.

Only a few counts were recorded for this clonotype. DNA of the CDR3: TGCGCCAGCAGCCAAGATGTGACAGCTAACGGTGAGCAGTTCTTC. Protein: CASSQDVTANGEQFF. The rearrangement joins TRBV4-1 to TRBJ2-1; tentative D call: TRBD1 (5 bases). CDR3 size: 15 residues. Germline loops: CDR1 MGHRA, CDR2 YSYEKL. V was clipped by 0 bases and J by 9 bases, with 15 bases between them.

The V gene is TRBV7-2, the J gene TRBJ1-2; D remains unclear. V shed 1 base and J shed 8 bases, with 14 bases lying between them. CDR1 and CDR2 from the germline V gene are SGHTA and FQGNSA. This CDR3 is built from 14 residues. CDR3: CASSLEDTRTGYTF. The CDR3 nucleotides are TGTGCCAGCAGCTTAGAAGACACCCGGACGGGCTACACCTTC.

This clonotype was counted between two and nine times. V and J are TRBV9 and TRBJ1-1, with D maybe TRBD1 (6 bases). Germline V gene sequence: CDR1 SGDLS, CDR2 YYNGEE. The ends were cut back, 7 bases at V and 9 bases at J, with 16 bases in the middle. There are 12 residues in the CDR3. For the CDR3, the DNA is TGTGCCAGCGCGGAGGCGACAGGTAAAGCTTTCTTT. Translation: CASAEATGKAFF.

The chain employs TRBV29-1 and TRBJ1-5, with 9 nucleotides matching TRBD1. CDR1 and CDR2 from the germline V gene are SQVTM and ANQGSEA. The ends lost 4 bases at V and 6 bases at J; junction bases unmatched: 10. The CDR3 consists of 15 residues. CDR3 sequence (DNA): TGCAGCGTTGCCCCGACGGGACAGGGAGCTCAGCCCCAGCATTTT. It codes for CSVAPTGQGAQPQHF.

The table lists this clonotype with a few counts. The CDR3 reads CASGYRDRLTNTEAFF. The CDR3 DNA is TGTGCCAGTGGATACCGGGACAGGCTAACGAACACTGAAGCTTTCTTT. The genes are TRBV19 and TRBJ1-1; 8 positions agree with TRBD1. The CDR3 runs to 16 residues. J gave up 1 base and V 8 bases, and 12 bases lay outside the gene matches. Germline V CDR1 and CDR2: LNHDA, SQIVND (reference sequence).

This clonotype was observed a handful of times. The genes are TRBV29-1 and TRBJ1-2, with TRBD1 matching 7 bases. This CDR3 region has 12 residues. Germline CDR1 and CDR2: SQVTM and ANQGSEA. With V trimmed by 4 bases and J by 8 bases, 7 bases remained unmatched. As DNA, the CDR3 is TGCAGCGTTGTAGACCAGGGGGACGGCTACACCTTC. It specifies CSVVDQGDGYTF.

This chain joins TRBV6-2 or TRBV6-3 and TRBJ1-1; D unresolved. Between the trimmed V and J ends, which lost 4 bases and 7 bases, there was a span of 13 bases. The CDR3 loop spans 13 amino acids. From germline, CDR1 is MNHEY and CDR2 SVGEGT. The CDR3, as DNA: TGTGCCAGCAGTTCAGAGGTGGTAGGTGAAGCTTTCTTT. It translates to CASSSEVVGEAFF.

This clonotype was seen more than once but under ten times. This rearrangement joins TRBV6-2 or TRBV6-3 to TRBJ2-1, with D uncertain. From germline, CDR1 is MNHEY and CDR2 SVGEGT. The CDR3 length is 14 residues. Trimming left V 8 bases short and J 2 bases short, with 13 bases between. The CDR3 here is CASVGPTPYNEQFF. Written as DNA, the CDR3 is TGTGCCAGCGTGGGTCCCACCCCCTACAATGAGCAGTTCTTC.

The table lists this clonotype with a few counts. This chain links TRBV5-1 with TRBJ2-3; the match to TRBD2 covers 12 bases. CDR3 length: 16 amino acids. The V gene end was trimmed by 7 bases and the J gene end by 3 bases; junction bases not matched to a gene: 9. The germline gives CDR1 SGHRS, CDR2 YFSETQ. In DNA form, the CDR3 reads TGCGCCAGCCACGACCTAGCGGGGGGGCTGACAGATACGCAGTATTTT. Residues: CASHDLAGGLTDTQYF.

This clonotype was found a few times. The rearrangement links TRBV5-1 to TRBJ2-5; D is undetermined. Per the germline V gene, CDR1 is SGHRS and CDR2 is YFSETQ. With 1 base removed from V and 5 bases from J, the gap between germline ends came to 12 bases. The CDR3 runs to 14 residues. The CDR3 is CASSLTQVEETQYF. CDR3 nucleotides: TGCGCCAGCAGCTTGACCCAGGTAGAGGAGACCCAGTACTTC.

The rearrangement joins TRBV13 to TRBJ2-3; D call uncertain. The V end lost 2 bases, the J end lost 2 bases, and 14 bases lay between the germline ends. This CDR3 contains 16 residues. Germline loops: CDR1 PRHDT, CDR2 FYEKMQ (reference sequence). In DNA form, the CDR3 reads TGTGCCAGCAGCTTAAATCTTCGGCTACACACAGATACGCAGTATTTT. This gives the protein CASSLNLRLHTDTQYF.

In this sample, this clonotype turned up a few times. This rearrangement joins TRBV6-5 to TRBJ1-4, with D possibly matching TRBD1 (5 bases). Trimming stripped 4 bases from V and 8 bases from J, with 14 bases between. The germline CDR1 and CDR2 sequences are MNHEY and SVGAGI. The CDR3 spans 14 residues. CDR3 sequence reads: CASSFAVGGEKLFF. CDR3 coding DNA: TGTGCCAGCAGTTTTGCCGTGGGGGGGGAAAAACTGTTTTTT.

This sequence joins TRBV28 and TRBJ2-5; tentative D call: TRBD2 (7 bases). Germline CDR1 MDHEN, CDR2 SYDVKM. The CDR3 runs to 15 residues. V was cut by 7 bases and J by 4 bases, with 19 bases left in between. The CDR3 spells CASITRTRGAETQYF. The DNA of the CDR3 is TGTGCCAGCATCACCAGGACACGGGGGGCAGAGACCCAGTACTTC.

This clonotype was seen a handful of times. This chain connects TRBV5-1 to TRBJ2-1, with a tentative D call TRBD2 (5 bases). Germline V gives CDR1 SGHRS, CDR2 YFSETQ. This CDR3 comprises 14 residues. V lost 4 bases to trimming and J lost 7 bases, with 15 bases between them. CDR3 residues: CASSRETRKNEQFF. Written as DNA, the CDR3 is TGCGCCAGCAGCCGGGAAACTAGGAAGAATGAGCAGTTCTTC.

The chain links TRBV6-5 to TRBJ2-7; D remains unclear. V was shortened by 0 bases and J by 12 bases, with 12 bases between the two germline ends. CDR3 length: 12 amino acids. Germline CDR1 is MNHEY and CDR2 is SVGAGI. CDR3 residues: CASSYSIEPRYF. The CDR3 DNA reads as TGTGCCAGCAGTTACTCGATAGAGCCTCGGTACTTC.

The V gene is TRBV27, the J gene TRBJ2-1; 9 positions agree with TRBD2. V dropped 4 bases and J dropped 6; count of bases not matched to a gene: 7. Germline V gene lookup returns CDR1 MNHEY and CDR2 SMNVEV (reference sequence). The CDR3 is 15 amino acids. CDR3 sequence (DNA): TGTGCCAGCAGTTGGGGGCGGGGGGGCGTCAATGAGCAGTTCTTC. It specifies CASSWGRGGVNEQFF.

This clonotype was detected only once. The junction and the germline gene differ at one end; a read error may be behind it. The rearrangement joins TRBV5-1 to TRBJ2-4, with 7 nucleotides matching TRBD1. The last part of the DNA fits TRBJ2-7 better; the J call may be wrong. The CDR3 contains 14 residues. Germline-derived CDR1 and CDR2 are SGHRS and YFSETQ. CDR3 nucleotides: TGCGCCGGCAGCTTGTTTGACAGGGCCTACGAGCAGTACTTC. Residues: CAGSLFDRAYEQYF.

The gene calls are TRBV11-2 and TRBJ2-7; 9 bases match TRBD2. Germline assignment: CDR1 SGHAT and CDR2 FQNNGV. The J segment lost 4 bases and the V segment lost 2 bases, leaving 6 bases of the junction unmatched. CDR3 length: 15 residues. The CDR3 is CASSLSGGYQYEQYF. For the CDR3, the DNA is TGTGCCAGCAGCTTAAGCGGGGGGTATCAATACGAGCAGTACTTC.

This chain uses TRBV6-5 with TRBJ2-1; no clear D gene. The CDR3 sequence is 13 residues long. V was shortened by 2 bases and J by 5 bases, with 7 bases between the two germline ends. Germline V CDR1 and CDR2: MNHEY, SVGAGI. The CDR3 spells CASSYSQHNEQFF. CDR3 nucleotide sequence: TGTGCCAGCAGTTACAGTCAGCACAATGAGCAGTTCTTC.

This chain connects TRBV6-6 to TRBJ2-4, with 8 nucleotides matching TRBD1. The DNA end favors TRBJ2-7, so the J call may be wrong. CDR1 is MNHNY, CDR2 SVGAGI, per germline (reference sequence). The CDR3 extends over 16 amino acids. The DNA for the CDR3 is TGTGCCAGCAGTTACTCCCGGGACAGGATGTCCTACGAGCAGTACTTC. Translation gives CASSYSRDRMSYEQYF.

The chain uses TRBV7-2 and TRBJ2-3; D possibly corresponds to TRBD1 (5 bases). Between the trimmed V and J ends, which lost 5 bases and 4 bases, there was a span of 13 bases. This CDR3 region has 14 residues. Germline CDR1 reads SGHTA; CDR2 reads FQGNSA. The CDR3 region is CASSPRGSPDTQYF. CDR3 DNA: TGTGCCAGCAGCCCTAGGGGTAGCCCAGATACGCAGTATTTT.

A single count supports this clonotype. The chain links TRBV10-3 to TRBJ2-7; tentative D call: TRBD1 (6 bases). CDR1 is ENHRY and CDR2 is SYGVKD in the germline V gene. Deletions cut 3 bases from V and 6 bases from J, with 24 bases between. CDR3 size: 17 residues. Here the CDR3 DNA reads TGTGCCATCAGTGATTCCGATCTCCAGGGGAAGAGGGGCGAGCAGTACTTC. Its translation: CAISDSDLQGKRGEQYF.

The chain recombines TRBV9 with TRBJ1-1, with D maybe TRBD1 (5 bases). V was trimmed by 7 bases and J by 7 bases, leaving 17 bases between them. CDR1 is SGDLS, CDR2 YYNGEE, per germline. This CDR3 is built from 13 residues. The CDR3 DNA sequence: TGTGCCAGCGGATCCTTGGGGCGGAGTGAAGCTTTCTTT. The encoded protein is CASGSLGRSEAFF.

This chain links TRBV20-1 with TRBJ1-5; D is possibly TRBD1 (6 bases). V lost 1 base and J 7 bases, leaving 14 bases between the germline ends. Germline V gene lookup returns CDR1 DFQATT and CDR2 SNEGSKA (reference sequence). This CDR3 region has 14 residues. The CDR3 loop is CSARGGEGDQPQHF. For the CDR3, the DNA is TGCAGTGCTAGAGGAGGAGAGGGGGACCAGCCCCAGCATTTT.